The present TCR beta chain was sequenced within a study of blood T cell repertoires in COVID-19. Study information: Sample material is recorded as cDNA or gDNA derived from T cells, B-cell-depleted T cells, or PBMCs.

Repertoires were generated with immunoSEQ multiplex PCR, while TCRdb's copy carries only in-frame clones and drops some. The sample records about 140,000 clones, roughly 85% being singletons. The CDR3 is 14 amino acids. V lost 2 bases and J 2 bases, leaving 10 bases between the germline ends. CDR1 and CDR2 from the germline V gene are LNHDA and SQIVND (reference sequence). The source is a man in his fifties or sixties with acute or convalescent COVID-19. Sequencing was performed on peripheral blood. The chain joins TRBV19 to TRBJ2-7; maybe TRBD1 (6 bases). The CDR3 DNA sequence: TGTGCCAGTAGTATATTCGAGGGGGCCTACGAGCAGTACTTC. As protein: CASSIFEGAYEQYF.